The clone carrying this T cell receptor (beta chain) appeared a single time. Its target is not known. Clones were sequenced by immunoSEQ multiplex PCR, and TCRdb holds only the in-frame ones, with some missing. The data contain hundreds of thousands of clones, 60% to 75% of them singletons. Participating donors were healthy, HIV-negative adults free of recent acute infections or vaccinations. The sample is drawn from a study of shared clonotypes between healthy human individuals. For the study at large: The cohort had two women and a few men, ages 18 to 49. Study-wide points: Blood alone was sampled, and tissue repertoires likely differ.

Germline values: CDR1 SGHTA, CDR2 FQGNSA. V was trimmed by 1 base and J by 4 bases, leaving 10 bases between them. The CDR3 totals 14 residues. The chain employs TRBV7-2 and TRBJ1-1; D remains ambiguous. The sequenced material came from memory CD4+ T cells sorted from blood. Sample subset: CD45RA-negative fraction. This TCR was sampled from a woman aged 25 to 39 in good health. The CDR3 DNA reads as TGTGCCAGCAGCTTAGTACAGTCGGGCACTGAAGCTTTCTTT. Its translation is CASSLVQSGTEAFF.